These 28 T cell receptor beta chains share one sample of origin, sequenced in a study of cytomegalovirus exposure and HLA in healthy donors. It was with 60 Vbeta and 13 Jbeta primers that the PCR ran. The repertoire was sequenced with immunoSEQ multiplex PCR; TCRdb's copy has only in-frame clones and lacks some. Of fewer than 250,000 clones in the sample, roughly four fifths were seen once. Sequencing input: PBMCs. The receptors derive from a woman aged 50 to 60 in good health and CMV-seropositive.

The J gene is TRBJ1-5, the V gene TRBV19; TRBD1 might be the D (6 bases). The CDR3 spans 14 residues. Looked up from germline, CDR1 is LNHDA and CDR2 is SQIVND (reference sequence). Deletions cut 5 bases from V and 5 bases from J, with 13 bases between. CDR3 protein: CASSPGQSYQPQHF. Here the CDR3 DNA reads TGTGCCAGTAGTCCCGGACAGAGTTATCAGCCCCAGCATTTT.

The chain is built from TRBV10-3 and TRBJ1-1; TRBD1 might be the D (5 bases). The ends were cut back, 6 bases at V and 3 bases at J, with 11 bases in the middle. CDR1 ENHRY and CDR2 SYGVKD come from the germline V gene. The CDR3 spans 13 residues. The CDR3 region has the DNA TGTGCCATCAGGGGGCGACCCTACACTGAAGCTTTCTTT. This codes for CAIRGRPYTEAFF.

The genes are TRBV5-6 and TRBJ1-1; D is ambiguous. CDR1 is SGHDT and CDR2 is YYEEEE in the germline V gene. V lost 4 bases and J lost 4, with 26 bases in between. This CDR3 comprises 18 residues. CDR3 protein: CASSRRRVRLRSITEAFF. The CDR3 DNA sequence: TGTGCCAGCAGCCGCCGCCGTGTGAGGCTACGGTCCATCACTGAAGCTTTCTTT.

This chain joins TRBV19 and TRBJ2-3; 8 positions agree with TRBD2. CDR3 length: 15 residues. V was clipped by 5 bases and J by 6 bases; unmatched bases: 10. Germline V lookup: CDR1 LNHDA, CDR2 SQIVND (reference sequence). In nucleotides, the CDR3 is TGTGCCAGTAGTTCCCGGGGGGGCGCATTGGATACGCAGTATTTT. Residues: CASSSRGGALDTQYF. Full variable domain (rest looked up from reference TRBV19 and TRBJ2-3): DGGITQSPKYLFRKEGQNVTLSCEQNLNHDAMYWYRQDPGQGLRLIYYSQIVNDFQKGDIAEGYSVSREKKESFPLTVTSAQKNPTAFYLCASSSRGGALDTQYFGPGTRLTVL.

This clone has only one observation. The genes are TRBV2 and TRBJ2-1; 14 bases align to TRBD2. The CDR3 is made up of 16 amino acids. The germline gives CDR1 SNHLY, CDR2 FYNNEI. The ends lost 6 bases at V and 3 bases at J; junction bases unmatched: 4. CDR3 in amino acids: CASSPGLAGGYNEQFF. CDR3 nucleotide sequence: TGTGCCAGCAGCCCCGGACTAGCGGGGGGCTACAATGAGCAGTTCTTC.

The chain is built from TRBV10-1 and TRBJ2-1; possible D gene TRBD2, 5 bases. V was pared by 7 bases and J by 0 bases, with 10 bases between. The V gene's germline CDR1 is WNHNN and CDR2 SYGVQD (reference sequence). This CDR3 spans 14 amino acids. The CDR3 region has the DNA TGCGCCAGCACAAGCGGCGTCTCCTACAATGAGCAGTTCTTC. Protein sequence: CASTSGVSYNEQFF.

The chain recombines TRBV5-1 with TRBJ1-2; possibly TRBD1 for D (5 bases). The length of the CDR3 is 15 residues. The V gene's germline CDR1 is SGHRS and CDR2 YFSETQ. Trimming left V 0 bases short and J 4 bases short, with 13 bases between. This CDR3 is CASSLVGDSSYGYTF. For the CDR3, the DNA is TGCGCCAGCAGCTTGGTAGGGGACTCCTCCTATGGCTACACCTTC.

The chain is built from TRBV7-9 and TRBJ1-1; no firm D call. Trimming cost V 2 bases and J 6 bases, with 10 bases left between them. From germline, CDR1 is SEHNR and CDR2 FQNEAQ (reference sequence). The CDR3 loop spans 13 amino acids. This chain's CDR3 is CASSLSPSAEAFF. The CDR3 DNA is TGTGCCAGCAGCTTATCCCCAAGCGCTGAAGCTTTCTTT.

Only a few counts were recorded for this clone. The rearrangement links TRBV5-4 to TRBJ2-7, with D perhaps matching TRBD1 (6 bases). Trimming cost V 2 bases and J 1 base, with 7 bases left between them. Germline assignment: CDR1 SGHNT and CDR2 YYREEE (reference sequence). This CDR3 contains 13 residues. The CDR3, as DNA: TGTGCCAGCAGCTTCAGGGGATCCTACGAGCAGTACTTC. Its translation is CASSFRGSYEQYF.

V gene TRBV7-9 combines with J gene TRBJ1-2; TRBD1 agrees at 7 bases. Germline-derived CDR1 and CDR2 are SEHNR and FQNEAQ (reference sequence). J was trimmed by 7 bases and V by 5 bases; bases with no gene match: 10. The CDR3 length is 14 residues. CDR3 loop: CASSGQTGSTGYTF. The CDR3 DNA reads as TGTGCCAGCAGCGGACAGACAGGGAGCACTGGCTACACCTTC. Using reference TRBV7-9 and TRBJ1-2 for the parts outside the CDR3, the full variable domain is DTGVSQNPRHKITKRGQNVTFRCDPISEHNRLYWYRQTLGQGPEFLTYFQNEAQLEKSRLLSDRFSAERPKGSFSTLEIQRTEQGDSAMYLCASSGQTGSTGYTFGSGTRLTVV.

The chain is built from TRBV9 and TRBJ2-1; tentatively, D is TRBD2 (5 bases). Germline CDR1 SGDLS, CDR2 YYNGEE. Trimming removed 1 base from V and 0 bases from J, with 8 bases in between. The CDR3 contains 15 residues. CDR3 bases: TGTGCCAGCAGCGTAAACCGGGACTCCTACAATGAGCAGTTCTTC. It specifies CASSVNRDSYNEQFF.

This clone occurred a few times. The chain uses TRBV28 and TRBJ1-1; 8 bases are a match to TRBD1. Losses at the gene ends were 4 bases for V and 1 base for J; bases not matched to a gene: 2. Germline values: CDR1 MDHEN, CDR2 SYDVKM. This CDR3 region has 14 residues. The CDR3 DNA reads TGTGCCAGCAGTTGGACAGGGACGAACACTGAAGCTTTCTTT. As protein: CASSWTGTNTEAFF.

The chain recombines TRBV29-1 with TRBJ1-1, with 7 bases matching TRBD1. Germline values: CDR1 SQVTM, CDR2 ANQGSEA. V shed 5 bases, J shed 3 bases, and the junction held 6 bases outside the gene matches. The CDR3 loop spans 13 amino acids. The CDR3 DNA reads as TGCAGCGTTAACAGGGGCACGGACACTGAAGCTTTCTTT. It encodes CSVNRGTDTEAFF.

The rearrangement uses TRBV6-5 and TRBJ2-1; D might be TRBD1 (5 bases). CDR1 and CDR2 (germline): MNHEY, SVGAGI. The CDR3 totals 16 residues. The V and J ends lost 4 bases and 0 bases respectively, with 13 bases between them. The CDR3 nucleotides read TGTGCCAGCAGTTCTCTAACGACAGCCTCCTACAATGAGCAGTTCTTC. Translation gives CASSSLTTASYNEQFF.

The rearrangement links TRBV4-3 to TRBJ2-7; 7 nucleotides match TRBD1. CDR1 is LGHNA and CDR2 is YSLEER in the germline V gene. The CDR3 sequence is 16 residues long. The junction had 11 bases not matched to a gene; V was cut back by 1 base and J by 5 bases. The CDR3 sequence: CASSQVAQGIFDEQYF. CDR3 coding DNA: TGCGCCAGCAGCCAAGTGGCACAGGGGATTTTCGACGAGCAGTACTTC.

The chain employs TRBV19 and TRBJ1-1, with 8 bases matching TRBD1. Unmatched junction bases numbered 11, after V lost 10 bases and J lost 7 bases. In germline, CDR1 is LNHDA, CDR2 SQIVND (reference sequence). The CDR3 sequence is 13 residues long. Here the CDR3 DNA reads TGTGCCACTAGAAAGGACAGGGTCGGTGAAGCTTTCTTT. It yields the protein CATRKDRVGEAFF. Full variable domain (missing parts from reference TRBV19 and TRBJ1-1): DGGITQSPKYLFRKEGQNVTLSCEQNLNHDAMYWYRQDPGQGLRLIYYSQIVNDFQKGDIAEGYSVSREKKESFPLTVTSAQKNPTAFYLCATRKDRVGEAFFGQGTRLTVV.

The V and J genes are TRBV7-3 and TRBJ1-6, with 9 positions matching TRBD1. The ends lost 0 bases at V and 7 bases at J; junction bases unmatched: 13. CDR1 is SGHTA and CDR2 is FQGTGA in the germline V gene. The CDR3 extends over 19 amino acids. In DNA form, the CDR3 reads TGTGCCAGCAGCTTAACTGGGGGGCCAGAGACAGGGGGAAATTCACCCCTCCACTTT. Amino acid sequence: CASSLTGGPETGGNSPLHF.

Here the CDR3 DNA reads TGCGCCAGCAGCTTGGCCACCGGGGGAAGTGGCTACACCTTC. Translating it yields CASSLATGGSGYTF. V is TRBV5-1 and J is TRBJ1-2; maybe TRBD1 (5 bases). Germline-derived CDR1 and CDR2 are SGHRS and YFSETQ. V was trimmed by 0 bases and J by 7 bases, leaving 13 bases between them. This CDR3 has 14 amino acids.

This clone has a handful of counts. This chain joins TRBV10-3 and TRBJ2-2; 9 bases map to TRBD1. Germline values: CDR1 ENHRY, CDR2 SYGVKD. The CDR3 runs to 16 residues. V trimming: 2 bases; J trimming: 6 bases; junction bases outside the gene matches: 7. The chain's CDR3 is CAISETGGGRAGELFF. CDR3 nucleotide sequence: TGTGCCATCAGTGAGACAGGGGGCGGTCGGGCCGGGGAGCTGTTTTTT.

V is TRBV4-1 and J is TRBJ1-1, with TRBD1 identical over 8 bases. Losses at the gene ends were 5 bases for V and 11 bases for J; bases not matched to a gene: 13. CDR1 is MGHRA, CDR2 YSYEKL, per germline. The CDR3 has 14 amino acids. CDR3 region: CASSGYRDRIGAFF. The CDR3 coding sequence is TGCGCCAGCAGCGGATACCGGGACAGGATAGGGGCTTTCTTT.

This clone was observed once. The chain has TRBV4-2 and TRBJ2-3; TRBD2 agrees at 9 bases. The CDR3 has 17 amino acids. Germline values: CDR1 LGHNA, CDR2 YNFKEQ. V lost 0 bases to trimming and J lost 2 bases; unmatched junction nucleotides: 6. CDR3 region: CASSQDGSSGITDTQYF. In DNA form, the CDR3 reads TGTGCCAGCAGCCAAGATGGGTCTAGCGGGATCACAGATACGCAGTATTTT.

The chain has TRBV5-1 and TRBJ2-1; D unresolved. With 0 bases removed from V and 8 bases from J, the gap between germline ends came to 6 bases. Germline loops: CDR1 SGHRS, CDR2 YFSETQ. This CDR3 contains 12 residues. The CDR3 sequence: CASSLARDEQFF. Here the CDR3 DNA reads TGCGCCAGCAGCTTGGCCCGGGATGAGCAGTTCTTC.

This sequence joins TRBV5-1 and TRBJ2-5, with 9 positions matching TRBD2. The J call may be in error: the DNA end matches TRBJ2-7 better. There are 16 residues in the CDR3. Germline V gives CDR1 SGHRS, CDR2 YFSETQ. The DNA for the CDR3 is TGCGCCAGCAGCTTGATCGGCGGGGGGGCCGTTGACGAGCAGTACTTC. Protein product: CASSLIGGGAVDEQYF.

The chain joins TRBV6-5 to TRBJ1-2; 9 bases are shared with TRBD1. V was clipped by 6 bases and J by 4 bases; unmatched bases: 3. The length of the CDR3 is 13 residues. The germline V gene encodes CDR1 MNHEY and CDR2 SVGAGI. Here the CDR3 reads CASSRDRVYGYTF. The CDR3 bases are TGTGCCAGCAGCCGGGACAGGGTCTATGGCTACACCTTC.

This chain uses TRBV25-1 with TRBJ2-1; the match to TRBD2 covers 7 bases. With V trimmed by 6 bases and J by 5 bases, 7 bases remained unmatched. The CDR3 runs to 14 residues. Per germline, CDR1 MGHDK and CDR2 SYGVNS. This CDR3 reads CASREAGSNNEQFF. The CDR3 DNA reads TGTGCCAGCAGGGAAGCGGGGTCCAACAATGAGCAGTTCTTC.

The chain uses TRBV5-6 and TRBJ1-6; D is ambiguous. Germline values: CDR1 SGHDT, CDR2 YYEEEE. V lost 0 bases, J lost 10 bases, and 8 bases lay in between. This CDR3 has 13 amino acids. CDR3 protein: CASSLVAESPLHF. The DNA for the CDR3 is TGTGCCAGCAGCTTGGTAGCAGAGTCACCCCTCCACTTT.

The rearrangement joins TRBV7-8 to TRBJ1-3; no clear D. Germline CDR1 and CDR2: SGHVS and FQNEAQ. The CDR3 contains 14 residues. V was trimmed by 4 bases and J by 0 bases, leaving 7 bases between them. CDR3 bases: TGTGCCAGCAGCTCCCGGTCCTCTGGAAACACCATATATTTT. Its protein product is CASSSRSSGNTIYF.

This chain links TRBV28 with TRBJ2-7, with D possibly TRBD2 on 7 matching bases. This CDR3 comprises 15 residues. Trimming cost V 7 bases and J 4 bases, with 20 bases left between them. CDR1 MDHEN and CDR2 SYDVKM come from the germline V gene. The CDR3 here is CASNPPGGLSYEQYF. CDR3 DNA: TGTGCCAGCAACCCGCCGGGGGGCCTTTCTTACGAGCAGTACTTC.